The next 20 T cell receptor beta chains were all read from a single sample in a study of T-cell memory formation after mild COVID-19. TCRdb ran MiXCR on the 5' RACE reads and lists one entry per CDR3 protein. The sample includes 400,000 to 500,000 distinct CDR3 sequences, 20% seen only once; the top ten take about 8.8%. The sequenced sample consisted of PBMCs or a T cell subset sorted from them (not recorded which). The receptors come from an adult woman who had mild COVID-19 (a few samples of this study predate the infection). Cell type and time point are not known.

This clonotype was observed a few times. The chain links TRBV4-2 to TRBJ2-1, with 7 nucleotides matching TRBD2. Germline V gives CDR1 LGHNA, CDR2 YNFKEQ. V gave up 1 base and J gave up 2 bases; unmatched junction bases: 5. The CDR3 extends over 16 amino acids. This chain's CDR3 is CASSQAHSGTYNEQFF. In nucleotides, the CDR3 is TGTGCCAGCAGCCAAGCCCACAGCGGGACCTACAATGAGCAGTTCTTC.

Ten or more counts support this clonotype. The rearrangement joins TRBV12-3 or TRBV12-4 to TRBJ2-7; D perhaps matches TRBD2 (6 bases). This CDR3 contains 14 residues. Trimming removed 0 bases from V and 2 bases from J, with 8 bases in between. CDR3 loop: CASSLAGGTYEQYF. DNA of the CDR3: TGTGCCAGCAGTTTAGCGGGGGGAACCTACGAGCAGTACTTC.

This clonotype was seen more than once but under ten times. V is TRBV3-1 and J is TRBJ1-3; D gene ambiguous. Deletions cut 2 bases from V and 2 bases from J, with 10 bases between. This CDR3 has 15 amino acids. Looked up from germline, CDR1 is LGHDT and CDR2 is YNNKEL (reference sequence). The CDR3 DNA reads as TGTGCCAGCAGCCAATCGTTCGATACTGGAAACACCATATATTTT. It specifies CASSQSFDTGNTIYF.

This clonotype was detected many times. The rearrangement uses TRBV4-3 and TRBJ2-7; 8 bases map to TRBD2. From germline, CDR1 is LGHNA and CDR2 YSLEER. V lost 2 bases to trimming and J lost 4 bases; unmatched junction nucleotides: 10. The CDR3 loop spans 16 amino acids. CDR3 residues: CASSQYTGTSGYEQYF. CDR3 nucleotides: TGCGCCAGCAGCCAATACACCGGGACTAGTGGGTACGAGCAGTACTTC.

The gene calls are TRBV5-1 and TRBJ2-1; D is unclear. CDR3 length: 13 residues. Germline V gives CDR1 SGHRS, CDR2 YFSETQ. With 3 bases removed from V and 7 bases from J, the gap between germline ends came to 11 bases. CDR3 in amino acids: CASSSDGWNEQFF. As DNA, the CDR3 is TGCGCCAGCAGCTCTGACGGGTGGAATGAGCAGTTCTTC.

This clonotype was observed a handful of times. The chain uses TRBV7-8 and TRBJ1-5; 7 nucleotides line up with TRBD1. The V gene end was trimmed by 0 bases and the J gene end by 1 base; junction bases not matched to a gene: 0. Germline-derived CDR1 and CDR2 are SGHVS and FQNEAQ. The CDR3 contains 15 residues. The CDR3 bases are TGTGCCAGCAGCTTAGCGGGACAGAGCAATCAGCCCCAGCATTTT. It encodes CASSLAGQSNQPQHF.

The chain uses TRBV27 and TRBJ2-2, with TRBD1 matching 7 bases. The CDR3 consists of 17 residues. V shed 5 bases and J 6 bases; nucleotides not matched to a gene: 15. CDR1 and CDR2 from the germline V gene are MNHEY and SMNVEV (reference sequence). The DNA of the CDR3 is TGTGCCAGCAGTCCCCCCGACAGGGTGGGGATGGCCGGGGAGCTGTTTTTT. Translation gives CASSPPDRVGMAGELFF.

This clonotype was detected a few times. The rearrangement uses TRBV4-3 and TRBJ2-2, with D unclear. The germline CDR1 and CDR2 sequences are LGHNA and YSLEER. V was clipped by 3 bases and J by 3 bases, with 11 bases between them. The CDR3 length is 15 residues. CDR3 loop: CASSHRVGDTGELFF. Written as DNA, the CDR3 is TGCGCCAGCAGCCACCGGGTTGGGGACACCGGGGAGCTGTTTTTT.

The chain employs TRBV7-2 and TRBJ2-4; 8 positions match TRBD2. V shed 1 base and J 7 bases; nucleotides not matched to a gene: 6. Germline-derived CDR1 and CDR2 are SGHTA and FQGNSA. CDR3 length: 15 amino acids. CDR3 sequence: CASSLEAGGRNIQYF. The DNA of the CDR3 is TGTGCCAGCAGCTTAGAGGCCGGCGGGAGGAACATTCAGTACTTC.

This chain uses TRBV5-1 with TRBJ2-1, with D maybe TRBD2 (5 bases). The V gene lost 4 bases and the J gene lost 1 base, with 15 bases spanning the gap. Germline values: CDR1 SGHRS, CDR2 YFSETQ. The CDR3 consists of 16 residues. The CDR3 sequence is CASSPREPVSYNEQFF. The DNA for the CDR3 is TGCGCCAGCAGCCCCCGGGAACCTGTATCCTACAATGAGCAGTTCTTC.

This sequence joins TRBV29-1 and TRBJ2-1; TRBD2 agrees at 7 bases. Germline CDR1 reads SQVTM; CDR2 reads ANQGSEA. V trimming: 3 bases; J trimming: 8 bases; junction bases outside the gene matches: 4. The CDR3 totals 12 residues. CDR3 protein: CSVDDRGDEQFF. As DNA, the CDR3 is TGCAGCGTTGATGACCGGGGGGATGAGCAGTTCTTC.

This chain links TRBV15 with TRBJ1-3; unclear D gene. CDR3 size: 17 residues. V was pared by 1 base and J by 0 bases, with 13 bases between. Germline CDR1 LNHNV, CDR2 YYDKDF (reference sequence). The CDR3 nucleotides are TGTGCCACCAGCAGAGTAGGCGGAACCCGCTCTGGAAACACCATATATTTT. It specifies CATSRVGGTRSGNTIYF.

The sample holds a few counts of this clonotype. The chain combines TRBV29-1 with TRBJ1-1; D gene ambiguous. The V end was cut by 8 bases, the J end by 1 base, with 14 bases between. The CDR3 contains 13 residues. Germline loops: CDR1 SQVTM, CDR2 ANQGSEA. The CDR3 region is CSFRAFGNTEAFF. CDR3 nucleotides: TGCAGCTTTAGGGCTTTTGGGAACACTGAAGCTTTCTTT.

In its sample, this clonotype was seen many times. At one end, the junction sequence differs from germline, possibly due to a read error. The chain combines TRBV12-3 or TRBV12-4 with TRBJ1-1; D is uncertain. CDR3 length: 14 amino acids. The CDR3 DNA sequence: TGTGCCAGCAGCTTAGGCAGGATGAACACTGAAGCTTTCTTT. This codes for CASSLGRMNTEAFF.

In its sample, this clonotype was seen a few times. The rearrangement uses TRBV11-2 and TRBJ2-1; 11 positions match TRBD2. The CDR3 spans 17 residues. V lost 2 bases, J lost 8 bases, and 11 bases stayed unmatched. Germline assignment: CDR1 SGHAT and CDR2 FQNNGV. CDR3 sequence reads: CASSLNAGTSGVDEQFF. The CDR3 DNA reads TGTGCCAGCAGCTTAAACGCCGGGACTAGCGGTGTGGATGAGCAGTTCTTC.

This clonotype was observed a few times. This rearrangement joins TRBV6-6 to TRBJ2-1; TRBD2 matches at 10 bases. The CDR3 runs to 15 residues. The germline CDR1 and CDR2 sequences are MNHNY and SVGAGI (reference sequence). V was clipped by 8 bases and J by 5 bases; unmatched bases: 9. CDR3 loop: CASEPTSGVDNEQFF. The CDR3, as DNA: TGTGCCAGCGAACCTACTAGCGGGGTAGACAATGAGCAGTTCTTC.

This clonotype was seen a few times. The V gene is TRBV7-8, the J gene TRBJ2-1; 7 bases are shared with TRBD1. J lost 3 bases, V lost 3 bases, and 8 bases had no gene match. This CDR3 has 16 residues. The V gene's germline CDR1 is SGHVS and CDR2 FQNEAQ. The CDR3 here is CASSFAGTVNYNEQFF. CDR3 in DNA: TGTGCCAGCAGCTTTGCCGGGACAGTGAACTACAATGAGCAGTTCTTC.

This clonotype was detected many times. J is TRBJ2-2 and V is TRBV30; 7 bases map to TRBD1. Germline lookup yields CDR1 GTSNPN and CDR2 SVGIG (reference sequence). J gave up 0 bases and V 2 bases, and 6 bases lay outside the gene matches. The CDR3 spans 16 residues. The CDR3 DNA is TGTGCCTGGAGTAGGGGGCTGGTGGCGAACACCGGGGAGCTGTTTTTT. This encodes CAWSRGLVANTGELFF.

This clonotype was observed at least ten times. The rearrangement uses TRBV28 and TRBJ2-1; 8 bases align to TRBD2. The CDR3 length is 14 residues. V shed 9 bases and J 6 bases; nucleotides not matched to a gene: 10. Germline values: CDR1 MDHEN, CDR2 SYDVKM. For the CDR3, the DNA is TGTGCCAGTTCGGGGGGGGGAGACACCAATGAGCAGTTCTTC. This gives the protein CASSGGGDTNEQFF.

The chain carries TRBV15 and TRBJ2-3, with no clear D. With 0 bases removed from V and 2 bases from J, the gap between germline ends came to 6 bases. Germline V gives CDR1 LNHNV, CDR2 YYDKDF (reference sequence). The CDR3 is 14 residues long. CDR3 region: CATSRESNTDTQYF. The CDR3 DNA reads TGTGCCACCAGCAGAGAGTCAAACACAGATACGCAGTATTTT.